A single sample is the source of the 24 T cell receptor beta chains below, sequenced in a study of blood T cell repertoires in COVID-19. The table came from immunoSEQ multiplex PCR; TCRdb's copy has only in-frame clones and leaves some out. This repertoire shows 150,000 to 200,000 clones, 70% to 85% found once; its top ten account for over 9.5%. Sequencing was performed on PBMCs or T cells enriched from blood (not recorded which). These receptor sequences come from a man aged 50-59 years who had recovered from COVID-19.

The chain joins TRBV4-2 to TRBJ2-3, with TRBD1 matching over 8 bases. With 7 bases clipped from V and 0 bases from J, the junction kept 9 bases outside the gene matches. From germline, CDR1 is LGHNA and CDR2 YNFKEQ. The CDR3 loop spans 16 amino acids. The CDR3 DNA is TGTGCCAGCACCCAGGGGGCTGGACATAGCACAGATACGCAGTATTTT. As protein: CASTQGAGHSTDTQYF.

This chain links TRBV6-1 with TRBJ2-7; 9 bases map to TRBD1. V shed 2 bases and J 4 bases; nucleotides not matched to a gene: 6. This CDR3 region has 15 residues. Per germline, CDR1 MNHNS and CDR2 SASEGT. The CDR3 sequence is CASSEKGTGSYEQYF. CDR3 DNA sequence: TGTGCCAGCAGTGAAAAGGGGACAGGGTCGTACGAGCAGTACTTC.

The rearrangement joins TRBV3-1 (or the pseudogene TRBV3-2) to TRBJ2-7; perhaps TRBD1 as D (7 bases). CDR3 size: 16 residues. CDR1 is LGHDT and CDR2 is YNNKEL in the germline V gene (reference sequence). V shed 4 bases and J shed 7 bases, with 23 bases lying between them. The CDR3: CASSRWGDSARGEQYF. The CDR3 DNA follows: TGTGCCAGCAGCCGCTGGGGGGACAGTGCACGGGGGGAGCAGTACTTC.

The V call is TRBV5-1, the J call TRBJ2-3; 9 bases are shared with TRBD1. The CDR3 is made up of 15 amino acids. Germline V lookup: CDR1 SGHRS, CDR2 YFSETQ. V gave up 4 bases and J gave up 3 bases; unmatched junction bases: 6. CDR3 nucleotides: TGCGCCAGCAGCGGAACAGGGGGCAGGACAGATACGCAGTATTTT. Translation: CASSGTGGRTDTQYF.

V is TRBV6-5 and J is TRBJ2-7; 7 bases are shared with TRBD1. In germline, CDR1 is MNHEY, CDR2 SVGAGI. The CDR3 is made up of 14 amino acids. V lost 8 bases to trimming and J lost 7 bases; unmatched junction nucleotides: 14. The CDR3 sequence is CASVKTGIEEEQYF. In DNA form, the CDR3 reads TGTGCCAGCGTCAAGACAGGGATTGAGGAAGAGCAGTACTTC.

The chain recombines TRBV21-1 with TRBJ1-2; the table calls TRBD1, which could not be checked here. TRBV21-1 is designated a pseudogene. This CDR3 spans 13 amino acids. CDR3 loop: CASDRKDTDVFPF. The CDR3 coding sequence is TGTGCCAGCGATAGAAAGGACACCGATGTTTTTCCCTTC.

The chain couples TRBV25-1 to TRBJ2-5, with 8 bases matching TRBD1. The CDR3 loop spans 15 amino acids. The V gene end was trimmed by 0 bases and the J gene end by 3 bases; junction bases not matched to a gene: 3. From germline, CDR1 is MGHDK and CDR2 SYGVNS. In DNA, the CDR3 is TGTGCCAGCAGTGAATACCTGACAGGGGAAGAGACCCAGTACTTC. Its protein product is CASSEYLTGEETQYF.

The chain joins TRBV5-1 to TRBJ2-5; 9 nucleotides line up with TRBD1. CDR1 is SGHRS, CDR2 YFSETQ, per germline. The junction had 12 bases not matched to a gene; V was cut back by 8 bases and J by 4 bases. This CDR3 spans 15 amino acids. This CDR3 is CASAPAQGARETQYF. The CDR3, as DNA: TGCGCCAGTGCACCAGCACAGGGGGCACGAGAGACCCAGTACTTC.

The V and J genes are TRBV19 and TRBJ2-5; weak D call: TRBD1 (6 bases). V was pared by 4 bases and J by 6 bases, with 9 bases between. Looked up from germline, CDR1 is LNHDA and CDR2 is SQIVND (reference sequence). This CDR3 spans 12 amino acids. The CDR3 DNA reads as TGTGCCAGTAGTAACAGGGTTAAGACCCAGTACTTC. This codes for CASSNRVKTQYF. The full variable domain, with the rest looked up from reference TRBV19 and TRBJ2-5, is DGGITQSPKYLFRKEGQNVTLSCEQNLNHDAMYWYRQDPGQGLRLIYYSQIVNDFQKGDIAEGYSVSREKKESFPLTVTSAQKNPTAFYLCASSNRVKTQYFGPGTRLLVL.

The rearrangement joins TRBV20-1 to TRBJ1-2; 7 bases fit TRBD1. CDR1 is DFQATT and CDR2 is SNEGSKA in the germline V gene (reference sequence). V trimming: 3 bases; J trimming: 2 bases; junction bases outside the gene matches: 3. This CDR3 comprises 13 residues. The chain's CDR3 is CSASVTGNYGYTF. The CDR3 nucleotides are TGCAGTGCTAGTGTGACAGGGAACTATGGCTACACCTTC.

The chain joins TRBV18 to TRBJ1-1, with D hard to call. V was shortened by 3 bases and J by 4 bases, with 12 bases between the two germline ends. Germline CDR1 KGHSH, CDR2 LQKENI. This CDR3 contains 14 residues. In DNA form, the CDR3 reads TGTGCCAGCTCACCCGGCGCGGAGAGCACTGAAGCTTTCTTT. Translation gives CASSPGAESTEAFF.

This chain connects TRBV5-1 to TRBJ1-2, with D possibly TRBD1 on 6 matching bases. Germline V CDR1 and CDR2: SGHRS, YFSETQ. The CDR3 loop spans 15 amino acids. Between the trimmed V and J ends, which lost 0 bases and 4 bases, there was a span of 13 bases. CDR3 sequence (DNA): TGCGCCAGCAGCTTGGGAGGGGGGGCAACCTATGGCTACACCTTC. Protein sequence: CASSLGGGATYGYTF. The full variable domain, rest sourced from reference TRBV5-1 and TRBJ1-2, is KAGVTQTPRYLIKTRGQQVTLSCSPISGHRSVSWYQQTPGQGLQFLFEYFSETQRNKGNFPGRFSGRQFSNSRSEMNVSTLELGDSALYLCASSLGGGATYGYTFGSGTRLTVV.

The V and J genes are TRBV10-3 and TRBJ1-5, with TRBD1 as a possible D gene (5 bases). The V gene's germline CDR1 is ENHRY and CDR2 SYGVKD. CDR3 size: 16 residues. The V end lost 3 bases, the J end lost 2 bases, and 14 bases lay between the germline ends. The CDR3 bases are TGTGCCATCAGTGAAGTTCAGGGTTTTGGCAATCAGCCCCAGCATTTT. Amino acids: CAISEVQGFGNQPQHF.

A few counts support this clone. This rearrangement joins TRBV7-9 to TRBJ2-2; tentatively, D is TRBD1 (5 bases). Trimming stripped 2 bases from V and 0 bases from J, with 10 bases between. The germline V gene has CDR1 SEHNR and CDR2 FQNEAQ (reference sequence). This CDR3 is 16 amino acids long. CDR3 region: CASSLTDNANTGELFF. CDR3 in DNA: TGTGCCAGCAGCTTAACGGACAACGCGAACACCGGGGAGCTGTTTTTT.

This chain joins TRBV7-6 and TRBJ2-3; D unclear. V was clipped by 5 bases and J by 2 bases, with 5 bases between them. From germline, CDR1 is SGHVS and CDR2 FNYEAQ. The CDR3 runs 12 residues. The CDR3 spells CASSPNTDTQYF. The CDR3 nucleotides read TGTGCCAGCAGCCCCAACACAGATACGCAGTATTTT.

The CDR3 DNA follows: TGTGCCACCAGCCGGGACACCCCCTACGAGCAGTACTTC. This encodes CATSRDTPYEQYF. The V gene is TRBV15, the J gene TRBJ2-7; D is possibly TRBD1 (6 bases). Trimming pared 5 bases from V and 2 bases from J, leaving 10 bases between. CDR1 LNHNV and CDR2 YYDKDF come from the germline V gene (reference sequence). The CDR3 runs 13 residues. Supplemented by reference TRBV15 and TRBJ2-7, the full variable domain reads DAMVIQNPRYQVTQFGKPVTLSCSQTLNHNVMYWYQQKSSQAPKLLFHYYDKDFNNEADTPDNFQSRRPNTSFCFLDIRSPGLGDTAMYLCATSRDTPYEQYFGPGTRLTVT.

The chain recombines TRBV11-3 with TRBJ2-3; no clear D gene. The V gene lost 5 bases and the J gene lost 2 bases, with 8 bases spanning the gap. CDR3 length: 13 residues. Germline CDR1 and CDR2: SGHNT and YENEEA. For the CDR3, the DNA is TGTGCCAGCAGCGTCGGGTCCACAGATACGCAGTATTTT. Amino acids: CASSVGSTDTQYF.

This clone turned up a few times. This rearrangement joins TRBV6-1 to TRBJ2-3; D perhaps matches TRBD2 (7 bases). Germline values: CDR1 MNHNS, CDR2 SASEGT. This CDR3 has 12 residues. Trimming stripped 6 bases from V and 7 bases from J, with 11 bases between. The CDR3 sequence is CASSGGLYTQYF. CDR3 DNA sequence: TGTGCCAGCAGCGGGGGGCTATATACGCAGTATTTT.

The rearrangement uses TRBV4-3 and TRBJ2-1; 9 bases line up with TRBD2. V lost 4 bases, J lost 1 base, and 8 bases stayed unmatched. Per germline, CDR1 LGHNA and CDR2 YSLEER. The length of the CDR3 is 17 residues. The CDR3 nucleotides are TGCGCCAGCAGCCGGATAAAAGGACTAGCGTCCTACAATGAGCAGTTCTTC. This gives the protein CASSRIKGLASYNEQFF.

The chain uses TRBV18 and TRBJ1-1; TRBD1 might be the D (6 bases). Germline assignment: CDR1 KGHSH and CDR2 LQKENI. The CDR3 is 16 amino acids. V gave up 4 bases and J gave up 0 bases, with 15 bases separating them. CDR3 residues: CASSQLTGPLNTEAFF. CDR3 in DNA: TGTGCCAGCTCACAACTTACAGGGCCCTTGAACACTGAAGCTTTCTTT.

The rearrangement uses TRBV5-6 and TRBJ1-5; a possible D gene is TRBD1 (5 bases). Between the trimmed V and J ends, which lost 2 bases and 2 bases, there was a span of 11 bases. This CDR3 has 15 residues. The germline gives CDR1 SGHDT, CDR2 YYEEEE. The CDR3 DNA reads as TGTGCCAGCAGCTTAGGGGCGGCGGGCAATCAGCCCCAGCATTTT. Amino acid sequence: CASSLGAAGNQPQHF.

The V call is TRBV5-4, the J call TRBJ1-1; D perhaps matches TRBD1 (6 bases). V gave up 0 bases and J gave up 11 bases, with 20 bases separating them. Germline V CDR1 and CDR2: SGHNT, YYREEE (reference sequence). The CDR3 is 15 residues long. The CDR3 nucleotides are TGTGCCAGCAGCTTGGATTCGGGTCAGGGCGGGGGCGCTTTCTTT. Amino acid sequence: CASSLDSGQGGGAFF.

This chain uses TRBV12-3 or TRBV12-4 with TRBJ1-1; D not resolved. V was trimmed by 3 bases and J by 8 bases, leaving 7 bases between them. The CDR3 totals 11 residues. CDR3 DNA: TGTGCCAGCAGTTTCGGGTACGAAGCTTTCTTT. Translated: CASSFGYEAFF.

The rearrangement joins TRBV5-8 to TRBJ1-1; D is unresolved. V was cut by 0 bases and J by 5 bases, with 8 bases left in between. Germline V gives CDR1 SGHTS, CDR2 YDEGEE. This CDR3 region has 13 residues. The CDR3 sequence: CASSLAPRTEAFF. CDR3 DNA sequence: TGTGCCAGCAGCTTGGCCCCTCGGACTGAAGCTTTCTTT. The full variable domain, completed using reference TRBV5-8 and TRBJ1-1, is EAGVTQSPTHLIKTRGQQATLRCSPISGHTSVYWYQQALGLGLQFLLWYDEGEERNRGNFPPRFSGRQFPNYSSELNVNALELEDSALYLCASSLAPRTEAFFGQGTRLTVV.